The entry below gives a single T cell receptor (beta chain) sequence along with its context. Its antigen is unidentified. These data come from a study of cytomegalovirus exposure and HLA in healthy donors. Whole-study results and caveats: Some highly shared sequence variants likely arose as a pipeline artifact. In a later analysis, HLA-associated TCR beta chains were more clonally expanded than equally common others.

Use of 60 Vbeta and 13 Jbeta primers characterized the PCR. Some clones are missing from TCRdb's copy, which holds only in-frame ones; the method was immunoSEQ multiplex PCR. The sample includes about 150,000 clones, around four fifths of them seen just once. The TCR originated in a male donor in good health and CMV-seronegative. The sample comprised PBMCs.

As DNA, the CDR3 is TGTGCCAGCAGCGGGCAGGGACTAGCGGGGGGGAATGAGCAGTTCTTC. This translates into CASSGQGLAGGNEQFF. This chain links TRBV7-9 with TRBJ2-1; 16 bases match TRBD2. Germline assignment: CDR1 SEHNR and CDR2 FQNEAQ (reference sequence). There are 16 residues in the CDR3. V lost 5 bases, J lost 7 bases, and 5 bases stayed unmatched.